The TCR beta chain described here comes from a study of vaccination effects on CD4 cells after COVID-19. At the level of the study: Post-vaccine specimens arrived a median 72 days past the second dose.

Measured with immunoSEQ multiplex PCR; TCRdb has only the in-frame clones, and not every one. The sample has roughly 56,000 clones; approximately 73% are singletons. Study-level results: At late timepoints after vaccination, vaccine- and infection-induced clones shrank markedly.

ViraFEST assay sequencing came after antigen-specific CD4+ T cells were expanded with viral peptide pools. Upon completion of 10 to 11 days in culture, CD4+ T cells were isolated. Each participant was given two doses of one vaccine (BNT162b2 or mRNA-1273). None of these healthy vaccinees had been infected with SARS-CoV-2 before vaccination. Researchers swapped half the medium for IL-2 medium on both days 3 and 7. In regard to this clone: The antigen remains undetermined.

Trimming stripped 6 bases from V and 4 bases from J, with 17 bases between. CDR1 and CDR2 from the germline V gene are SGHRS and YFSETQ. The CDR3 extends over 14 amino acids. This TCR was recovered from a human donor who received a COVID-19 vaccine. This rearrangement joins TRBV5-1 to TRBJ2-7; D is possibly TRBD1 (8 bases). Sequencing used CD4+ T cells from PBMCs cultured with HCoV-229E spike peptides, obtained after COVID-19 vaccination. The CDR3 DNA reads TGCGCCAGCATCGACAGGGGCGGGGGTTACGAGCAGTACGTC. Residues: CASIDRGGGYEQYV.